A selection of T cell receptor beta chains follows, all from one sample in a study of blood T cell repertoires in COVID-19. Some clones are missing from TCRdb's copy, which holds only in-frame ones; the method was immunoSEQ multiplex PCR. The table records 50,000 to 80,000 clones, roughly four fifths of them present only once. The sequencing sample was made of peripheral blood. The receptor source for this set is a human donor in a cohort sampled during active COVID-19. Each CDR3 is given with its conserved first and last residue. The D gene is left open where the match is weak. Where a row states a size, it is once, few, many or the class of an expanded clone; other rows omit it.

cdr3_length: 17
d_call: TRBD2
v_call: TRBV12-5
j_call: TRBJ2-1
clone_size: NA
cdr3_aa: CASGQGLAGGSYNEQFF
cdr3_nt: TGTGCTAGTGGTCAGGGACTAGCGGGGGGGTCATACAATGAGCAGTTCTTC

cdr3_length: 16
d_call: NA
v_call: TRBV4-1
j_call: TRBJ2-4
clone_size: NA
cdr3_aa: CASSRILQDGKNIQYF
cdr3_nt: TGCGCCAGCAGCCGAATTCTACAGGATGGCAAAAACATTCAGTACTTC

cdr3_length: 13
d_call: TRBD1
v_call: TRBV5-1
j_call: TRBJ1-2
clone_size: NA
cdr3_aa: CASSLEQGFGYTF
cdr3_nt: TGCGCCAGCAGCTTGGAACAGGGGTTCGGCTACACCTTC

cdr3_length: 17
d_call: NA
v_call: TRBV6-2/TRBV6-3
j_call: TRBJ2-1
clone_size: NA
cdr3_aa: CASSYWAVMASYNEQFF
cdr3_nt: TGTGCCAGCAGTTACTGGGCAGTAATGGCCTCCTACAATGAGCAGTTCTTC

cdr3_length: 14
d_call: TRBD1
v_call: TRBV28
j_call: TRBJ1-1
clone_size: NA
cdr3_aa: CASETGAMNTEAFF
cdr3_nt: TGTGCCAGCGAGACAGGGGCTATGAACACTGAAGCTTTCTTT

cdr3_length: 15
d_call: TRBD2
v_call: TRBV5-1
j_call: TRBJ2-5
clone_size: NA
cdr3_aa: CASSFGLAAQETQYF
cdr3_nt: TGCGCCAGCAGCTTTGGTCTAGCGGCTCAAGAGACCCAGTACTTC

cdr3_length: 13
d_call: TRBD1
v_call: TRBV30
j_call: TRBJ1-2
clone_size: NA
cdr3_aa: CAWRRQGAHGYTF
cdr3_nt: TGTGCCTGGAGGAGACAGGGGGCGCATGGCTACACCTTC

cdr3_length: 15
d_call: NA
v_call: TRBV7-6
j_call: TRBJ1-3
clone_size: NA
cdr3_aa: CASSLGSGSGNTIYF
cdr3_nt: TGTGCCAGCAGCTTAGGCTCAGGCTCTGGAAACACCATATATTTT

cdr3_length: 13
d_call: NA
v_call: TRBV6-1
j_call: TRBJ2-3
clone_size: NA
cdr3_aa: CASSDGQPDTQYF
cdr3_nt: TGTGCCAGCAGTGATGGACAGCCCGATACGCAGTATTTT

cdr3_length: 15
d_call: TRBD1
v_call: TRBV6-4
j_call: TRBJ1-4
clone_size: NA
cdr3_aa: CASRTGQGGAEKLFF
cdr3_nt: TGTGCCAGCAGGACTGGACAGGGGGGGGCTGAAAAACTGTTTTTT

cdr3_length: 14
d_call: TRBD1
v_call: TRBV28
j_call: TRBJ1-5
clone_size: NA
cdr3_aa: CANKRQGNNQPQHF
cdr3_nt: TGTGCCAACAAAAGACAGGGTAACAATCAGCCCCAGCATTTT

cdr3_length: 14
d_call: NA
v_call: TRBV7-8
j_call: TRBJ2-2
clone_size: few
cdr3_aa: CASSPLLSTGELFF
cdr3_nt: TGTGCCAGCAGCCCACTTCTTTCGACCGGGGAGCTGTTTTTT

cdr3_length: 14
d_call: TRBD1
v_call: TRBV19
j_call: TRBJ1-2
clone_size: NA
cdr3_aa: CASSPDRGTYGYTF
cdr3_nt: TGTGCCAGTAGCCCGGACAGGGGTACCTATGGCTACACCTTC

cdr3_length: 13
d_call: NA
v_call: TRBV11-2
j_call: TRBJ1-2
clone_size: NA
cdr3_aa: CASSSGGEGGYTF
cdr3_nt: TGTGCCAGCAGCTCGGGGGGGGAAGGTGGCTACACCTTC

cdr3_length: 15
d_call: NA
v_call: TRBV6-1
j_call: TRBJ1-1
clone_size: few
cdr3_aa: CASSEAVQAVTEAFF
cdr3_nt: TGTGCCAGCAGTGAAGCAGTACAGGCCGTCACTGAAGCTTTCTTT

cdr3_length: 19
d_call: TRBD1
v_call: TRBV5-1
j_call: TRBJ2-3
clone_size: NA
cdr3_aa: CASSSKNPSTGRFVHTQYF
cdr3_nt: TGCGCCAGCAGCTCCAAGAACCCCTCGACAGGGCGCTTCGTCCATACGCAGTATTTT

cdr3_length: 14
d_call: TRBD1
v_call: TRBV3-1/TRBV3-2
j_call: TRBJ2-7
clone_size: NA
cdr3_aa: CASSQGTASVEQYF
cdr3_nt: TGTGCCAGCAGCCAGGGGACAGCTTCCGTCGAGCAGTACTTC

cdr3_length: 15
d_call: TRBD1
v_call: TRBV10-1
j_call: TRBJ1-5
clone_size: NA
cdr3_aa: CASRPGTGRHQPQHF
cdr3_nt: TGCGCCAGCAGACCGGGGACAGGGCGGCATCAGCCCCAGCATTTT

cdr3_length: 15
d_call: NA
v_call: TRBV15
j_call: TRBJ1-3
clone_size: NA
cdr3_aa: CATSRGTAGGNTIYF
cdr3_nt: TGTGCCACCAGCAGAGGGACAGCAGGAGGAAACACCATATATTTT

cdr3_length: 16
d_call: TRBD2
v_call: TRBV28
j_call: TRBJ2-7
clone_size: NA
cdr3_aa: CASSPAGAGGPQEQYF
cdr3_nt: TGTGCCAGCAGCCCCGCAGGGGCGGGGGGGCCTCAAGAGCAGTACTTC

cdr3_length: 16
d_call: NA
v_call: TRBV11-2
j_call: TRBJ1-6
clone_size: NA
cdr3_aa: CASSSRGWDFRAPLHF
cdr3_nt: TGTGCCAGCAGCTCCCGGGGGTGGGACTTTAGGGCACCCCTCCACTTT

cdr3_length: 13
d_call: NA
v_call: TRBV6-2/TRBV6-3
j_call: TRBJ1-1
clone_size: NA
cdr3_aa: CASSYTQGTEAFF
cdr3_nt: TGTGCCAGCAGTTACACACAGGGCACTGAAGCTTTCTTT